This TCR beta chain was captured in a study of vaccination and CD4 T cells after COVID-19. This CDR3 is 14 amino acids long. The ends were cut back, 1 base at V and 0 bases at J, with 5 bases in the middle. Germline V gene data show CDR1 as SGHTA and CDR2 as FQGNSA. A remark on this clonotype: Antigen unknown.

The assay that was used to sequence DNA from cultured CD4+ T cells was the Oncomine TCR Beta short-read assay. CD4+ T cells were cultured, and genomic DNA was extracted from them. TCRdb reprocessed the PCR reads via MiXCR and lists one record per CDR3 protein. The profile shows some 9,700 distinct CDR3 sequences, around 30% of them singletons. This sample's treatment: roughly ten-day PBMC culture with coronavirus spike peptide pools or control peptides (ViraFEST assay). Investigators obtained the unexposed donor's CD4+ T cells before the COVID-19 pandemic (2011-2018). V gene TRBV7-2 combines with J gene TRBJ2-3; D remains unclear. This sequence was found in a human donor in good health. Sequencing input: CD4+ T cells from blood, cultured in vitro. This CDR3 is CASSLERSTDTQYF. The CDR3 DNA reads TGTGCCAGCAGCTTAGAACGAAGCACAGATACGCAGTATTTT. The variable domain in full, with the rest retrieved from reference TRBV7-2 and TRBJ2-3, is GAGVSQSPSNKVTEKGKDVELRCDPISGHTALYWYRQSLGQGLEFLIYFQGNSAPDKSGLPSDRFSAERTGGSVSTLTIQRTQQEDSAVYLCASSLERSTDTQYFGPGTRLTVL.